Reported below is one T cell receptor (beta chain). Its target is not known. This CDR3 has 14 amino acids. The V and J ends lost 0 bases and 6 bases, in that order; junction bases with no gene match: 3. In germline, CDR1 is SGHRS, CDR2 YFSETQ. Each donor was nominally healthy when sampled (though unrecorded immune exposures were likely). In the PCR, 60 Vbeta and 13 Jbeta primers were used. Assay: immunoSEQ multiplex PCR; the TCRdb copy retains only in-frame clones and omits some. The sample consists of over 75,000 clones, roughly 80% of them appearing once. This sample stems from a study of cytomegalovirus exposure and HLA in healthy donors. General observations from the study: Donor immune exposure was known only as CMV serostatus. It was confirmed in vitro that three of the CMV-associated chains were specific for CMV antigens. According to a later analysis, donors in an Asian-associated ancestry cluster reportedly had fewer N-insertions than the approximately 670-donor mean.

Specimen: PBMCs. This sequence was found in a man in his forties in good health and CMV-seropositive. This rearrangement joins TRBV5-1 to TRBJ1-5, with 7 bases lining up with TRBD1. This CDR3 is CASSLGQGGQPQHF. Here the CDR3 DNA reads TGCGCCAGCAGCTTGGGACAGGGCGGTCAGCCCCAGCATTTT.